The 32 T cell receptor beta chains below were found in one sample sequenced in a study of cytotoxic CD8 clonotypes in ibrutinib-treated CLL. Assay used: immunoSEQ multiplex PCR; TCRdb lists only in-frame clones, some missing. The repertoire holds approximately 320,000 clones, with roughly two thirds as singletons. The sequences come from PBMCs, collected after 36 months of ibrutinib treatment. The receptor set was obtained from a human donor with chronic lymphocytic leukemia.

This chain joins TRBV5-1 and TRBJ2-5, with TRBD2 matching 9 bases. Germline V CDR1 and CDR2: SGHRS, YFSETQ. The CDR3 is 17 amino acids. V shed 1 base, J shed 1 base, and the junction held 8 bases outside the gene matches. The CDR3 DNA reads TGCGCCAGCAGCTTGCCGGCTAGCGGGACGATCCAAGAGACCCAGTACTTC. Encoded protein: CASSLPASGTIQETQYF.

The J gene is TRBJ2-1, the V gene TRBV10-3; TRBD2 agrees at 9 bases. With V trimmed by 3 bases and J by 9 bases, 6 bases remained unmatched. Germline lookup yields CDR1 ENHRY and CDR2 SYGVKD. The length of the CDR3 is 14 residues. This CDR3 reads CAISESTSGGEQFF. CDR3 DNA: TGTGCCATCAGTGAATCGACTAGCGGAGGTGAGCAGTTCTTC.

The chain carries TRBV19 and TRBJ1-1, with D possibly being TRBD1 (5 bases). The CDR3 consists of 13 residues. V dropped 9 bases and J dropped 10 bases, with 21 bases sitting between them. Germline CDR1 is LNHDA and CDR2 is SQIVND (reference sequence). In nucleotides, the CDR3 is TGTGCCAGCACCACCTGGGGCCAGCCCGGAGCTTTCTTT. Translating gives CASTTWGQPGAFF.

This clone was picked up one time. The V call is TRBV5-1, the J call TRBJ2-1; the match to TRBD1 covers 10 bases. Germline lookup yields CDR1 SGHRS and CDR2 YFSETQ. Losses at the gene ends were 3 bases for V and 0 bases for J; bases not matched to a gene: 3. This CDR3 spans 16 amino acids. The CDR3 sequence is CASSWTGGTSYNEQFF. The CDR3 region has the DNA TGCGCCAGCAGCTGGACAGGGGGAACCTCCTACAATGAGCAGTTCTTC.

J is TRBJ2-5 and V is TRBV5-1, with TRBD2 identical over 11 bases. Germline V gives CDR1 SGHRS, CDR2 YFSETQ. This CDR3 region has 15 residues. With 0 bases clipped from V and 7 bases from J, the junction kept 5 bases outside the gene matches. The CDR3 spells CASSLVLAGGGTQYF. CDR3 nucleotides: TGCGCCAGCAGCTTGGTTCTAGCGGGAGGCGGGACCCAGTACTTC.

This clone appeared a single time. V gene TRBV7-9 combines with J gene TRBJ2-1; possibly TRBD1 for D (6 bases). The germline V gene encodes CDR1 SEHNR and CDR2 FQNEAQ (reference sequence). There are 13 residues in the CDR3. Trimming stripped 6 bases from V and 8 bases from J, with 14 bases between. The CDR3 spells CASSKGVGHEQFF. CDR3 coding DNA: TGTGCCAGCAGTAAGGGGGTCGGCCATGAGCAGTTCTTC.

The V gene is TRBV11-1, the J gene TRBJ1-3; D is uncertain. Trimming pared 5 bases from V and 0 bases from J, leaving 11 bases between. From germline, CDR1 is SGHAT and CDR2 FQDESV (reference sequence). The CDR3 has 15 residues. The CDR3 nucleotides are TGTGCCAGCAGCCTAAGATCGTTCTCTGGAAACACCATATATTTT. Translating gives CASSLRSFSGNTIYF.

V gene TRBV11-3 combines with J gene TRBJ2-7; TRBD1 might be the D (6 bases). Germline values: CDR1 SGHNT, CDR2 YENEEA. The V end lost 0 bases, the J end lost 4 bases, and 19 bases lay between the germline ends. The CDR3 runs 17 residues. As DNA, the CDR3 is TGTGCCAGCAGCTTAGATAATTCCCGGGACACATTTTACGAGCAGTACTTC. The encoded protein is CASSLDNSRDTFYEQYF.

The chain employs TRBV19 and TRBJ2-1, with TRBD1 identical over 8 bases. The V gene end was trimmed by 5 bases and the J gene end by 4 bases; junction bases not matched to a gene: 10. This CDR3 spans 16 amino acids. Germline-derived CDR1 and CDR2 are LNHDA and SQIVND (reference sequence). DNA of the CDR3: TGTGCCAGTAGTTCAAGCCGGGACAGGCCGTACAATGAGCAGTTCTTC. Residues: CASSSSRDRPYNEQFF.

This clone was recorded a few times. V usage is TRBV9 and J usage is TRBJ2-7, with 8 bases fitting TRBD2. This CDR3 has 15 residues. The junction had 8 bases not matched to a gene; V was cut back by 0 bases and J by 6 bases. Germline CDR1 is SGDLS and CDR2 is YYNGEE. The CDR3 sequence is CASSVAPAGVAEQYF. In DNA form, the CDR3 reads TGTGCCAGCAGCGTAGCCCCAGCGGGAGTGGCCGAGCAGTACTTC.

V gene TRBV9 combines with J gene TRBJ1-2; D gene ambiguous. The germline V gene encodes CDR1 SGDLS and CDR2 YYNGEE. V lost 2 bases and J 1 base, leaving 12 bases between the germline ends. CDR3 size: 15 residues. Written as DNA, the CDR3 is TGTGCCAGCAGCGTGGGCCTACCTAATAACTATGGCTACACCTTC. It specifies CASSVGLPNNYGYTF.

The rearrangement joins TRBV6-1 to TRBJ2-1, with TRBD1 identical over 9 bases. Germline-derived CDR1 and CDR2 are MNHNS and SASEGT. V was clipped by 5 bases and J by 3 bases; unmatched bases: 8. There are 16 residues in the CDR3. CDR3 DNA sequence: TGTGCCAGCAGTCAAGGGACAGGGACTATCTACAATGAGCAGTTCTTC. Its translation: CASSQGTGTIYNEQFF.

J is TRBJ2-5 and V is TRBV5-1; tentatively, D is TRBD2 (6 bases). This CDR3 contains 14 residues. Trimming left V 1 base short and J 11 bases short, with 18 bases between. The germline V gene has CDR1 SGHRS and CDR2 YFSETQ. The CDR3 loop is CASSLRAREGEQYF. Here the CDR3 DNA reads TGCGCCAGCAGCTTGCGAGCGCGGGAAGGGGAGCAGTACTTC.

CDR3 protein: CASSIGRLSSYNEQFF. CDR3 coding DNA: TGCGCCAGCAGCATAGGACGGCTAAGCTCCTACAATGAGCAGTTCTTC. The J gene is TRBJ2-1, the V gene TRBV4-1, with D unresolved. The CDR3 has 16 residues. The V gene lost 5 bases and the J gene lost 0 bases, with 14 bases spanning the gap. Germline CDR1 is MGHRA and CDR2 is YSYEKL.

This chain joins TRBV5-1 and TRBJ1-4; TRBD1 matches at 10 bases. Germline values: CDR1 SGHRS, CDR2 YFSETQ. V lost 6 bases to trimming and J lost 7 bases; unmatched junction nucleotides: 3. The CDR3 loop spans 13 amino acids. CDR3 amino acids: CASKTGGGEKLFF. The CDR3 coding sequence is TGCGCCAGCAAGACAGGGGGCGGTGAAAAACTGTTTTTT.

The chain employs TRBV6-1 and TRBJ1-2; no reliable D call. CDR3 length: 12 residues. Germline V gives CDR1 MNHNS, CDR2 SASEGT. V gave up 3 bases and J gave up 1 base, with 3 bases separating them. CDR3 protein: CASSDGNYGYTF. In DNA, the CDR3 is TGTGCCAGCAGTGACGGTAACTATGGCTACACCTTC.

The rearrangement links TRBV6-5 to TRBJ2-7, with D uncertain. Germline V gene data show CDR1 as MNHEY and CDR2 as SVGAGI. The CDR3 extends over 13 amino acids. V dropped 6 bases and J dropped 3 bases, with 12 bases sitting between them. The CDR3 protein is CASSLGPVYEQYF. In DNA form, the CDR3 reads TGTGCCAGCAGCCTAGGACCGGTCTACGAGCAGTACTTC.

The gene calls are TRBV7-2 and TRBJ2-7, with D maybe TRBD2 (6 bases). This CDR3 comprises 17 residues. The germline V gene encodes CDR1 SGHTA and CDR2 FQGNSA. Trimming removed 1 base from V and 5 bases from J, with 21 bases in between. The CDR3 DNA follows: TGTGCCAGCAGCTTAGTGGTTGGGGGACTCAACCCCCACGAGCAGTACTTC. It is translated as CASSLVVGGLNPHEQYF.

The J gene is TRBJ2-5, the V gene TRBV11-3, with a possible D match to TRBD1 (5 bases). Deletions cut 5 bases from V and 1 base from J, with 17 bases between. CDR1 and CDR2 from the germline V gene are SGHNT and YENEEA. The CDR3 is 16 amino acids. The CDR3 DNA follows: TGTGCCAGCAGCACTCACAGGAATGGTAGCCAAGAGACCCAGTACTTC. It is translated as CASSTHRNGSQETQYF.

This clone was observed a handful of times. V and J are TRBV29-1 and TRBJ1-2; D ambiguous. This CDR3 region has 12 residues. The ends were cut back, 3 bases at V and 0 bases at J, with 5 bases in the middle. Germline loops: CDR1 SQVTM, CDR2 ANQGSEA. The CDR3 DNA follows: TGCAGCGTTGACAGATCTAACTATGGCTACACCTTC. This sequence encodes CSVDRSNYGYTF.

This rearrangement joins TRBV9 to TRBJ2-1; a possible D gene is TRBD1 (5 bases). Germline values: CDR1 SGDLS, CDR2 YYNGEE. The CDR3 totals 13 residues. The V end was cut by 0 bases, the J end by 11 bases, with 12 bases between. The CDR3 region has the DNA TGTGCCAGCAGCGTAGGTGACAGACCCAAGCAGTTCTTC. This codes for CASSVGDRPKQFF.

This chain uses TRBV7-8 with TRBJ2-5; the D gene is possibly TRBD1 (6 bases). Germline values: CDR1 SGHVS, CDR2 FQNEAQ. This CDR3 region has 16 residues. Between the trimmed V and J ends, which lost 1 base and 4 bases, there was a span of 16 bases. DNA for the CDR3: TGTGCCAGCAGCTTAGTAAGGGGGATAGCCGGAGAGACCCAGTACTTC. Encoded protein: CASSLVRGIAGETQYF. The whole variable domain, remainder taken from reference TRBV7-8 and TRBJ2-5, is GAGVSQSPRYKVAKRGQDVALRCDPISGHVSLFWYQQALGQGPEFLTYFQNEAQLDKSGLPSDRFFAERPEGSVSTLKIQRTQQEDSAVYLCASSLVRGIAGETQYFGPGTRLLVL.

V is TRBV7-9 and J is TRBJ2-7, with 7 nucleotides matching TRBD2. The CDR3 extends over 17 amino acids. Trimming at V came to 5 bases and at J to 0 bases, leaving 13 bases not matched to a gene. Germline CDR1 SEHNR, CDR2 FQNEAQ (reference sequence). The CDR3 reads CASSPRGSGLSSYEQYF. The CDR3 DNA sequence: TGTGCCAGCAGCCCCCGGGGTAGCGGGCTTAGCTCCTACGAGCAGTACTTC.

This clone showed up just a few times. This sequence joins TRBV4-1 and TRBJ2-7; 12 nucleotides match TRBD2. The CDR3 has 17 residues. Trimming cost V 6 bases and J 3 bases; bases outside gene matches: 12. Germline V gene data show CDR1 as MGHRA and CDR2 as YSYEKL. CDR3 sequence reads: CASSHLLTSGSHYEQYF. CDR3 DNA sequence: TGCGCCAGCAGTCATTTGCTGACTAGCGGGAGTCACTACGAGCAGTACTTC.

The V call is TRBV11-1, the J call TRBJ2-1, with 7 bases identical to TRBD1. The V gene end was trimmed by 7 bases and the J gene end by 6 bases; junction bases not matched to a gene: 9. The CDR3 is 14 residues long. Germline-derived CDR1 and CDR2 are SGHAT and FQDESV (reference sequence). In DNA, the CDR3 is TGTGCCAGCAACACCGACAGGGTGGTCAATGAGCAGTTCTTC. Translation: CASNTDRVVNEQFF.

The chain is built from TRBV5-6 and TRBJ1-6, with 8 bases aligning to TRBD1. The CDR3 consists of 14 residues. V lost 5 bases and J lost 10; bases outside the gene matches: 8. The germline V gene has CDR1 SGHDT and CDR2 YYEEEE. The CDR3 loop reads CASSRGQGGSPLHF. CDR3 nucleotides: TGTGCCAGCAGTCGTGGACAGGGTGGGTCACCCCTCCACTTT.

This clone was counted between two and nine times. The V call is TRBV18, the J call TRBJ2-7; possible D gene TRBD2, 6 bases. Deletions cut 2 bases from V and 7 bases from J, with 15 bases between. The CDR3 consists of 14 residues. The germline CDR1 and CDR2 sequences are KGHSH and LQKENI. Here the CDR3 DNA reads TGTGCCAGCTCACCATGGGGGGTCTTGGGTGAGCAGTACTTC. Amino acid sequence: CASSPWGVLGEQYF.

The chain uses TRBV10-3 and TRBJ2-1; 8 bases align to TRBD1. The trim removed 7 bases at V and 7 bases at J, leaving 15 bases unmatched. The germline gives CDR1 ENHRY, CDR2 SYGVKD. This CDR3 comprises 16 residues. The CDR3 DNA sequence: TGTGCCATCACCTCCGCCCCCCGGACAGGGAATAATGAGCAGTTCTTC. Protein: CAITSAPRTGNNEQFF.

The gene calls are TRBV28 and TRBJ2-2; 14 bases are a match to TRBD2. Losses at the gene ends were 2 bases for V and 6 bases for J; bases not matched to a gene: 11. This CDR3 has 19 residues. CDR1 MDHEN and CDR2 SYDVKM come from the germline V gene. The CDR3 DNA reads as TGTGCCAGCAGTTTACGTCGCCCGGGACTAGCGGGGGTGGCCGGGGAGCTGTTTTTT. It is translated as CASSLRRPGLAGVAGELFF.

The chain recombines TRBV7-9 with TRBJ1-5, with 8 bases that match TRBD1. Germline V gives CDR1 SEHNR, CDR2 FQNEAQ (reference sequence). This CDR3 has 14 amino acids. J lost 5 bases, V lost 5 bases, and 5 bases had no gene match. Here the CDR3 reads CASSPDREDQPQHF. The CDR3 nucleotides read TGTGCCAGCAGCCCGGACAGGGAAGATCAGCCCCAGCATTTT.

This chain joins TRBV28 and TRBJ2-2, with D unresolved. CDR3 length: 13 amino acids. CDR1 and CDR2 (germline): MDHEN, SYDVKM. Trimming stripped 7 bases from V and 4 bases from J, with 10 bases between. The CDR3 coding sequence is TGTGCCAGCATTGAGACAATCACCGGGGAGCTGTTTTTT. Encoded protein: CASIETITGELFF.

This chain uses TRBV5-1 with TRBJ1-4; 12 bases map to TRBD1. Losses at the gene ends were 4 bases for V and 7 bases for J; bases not matched to a gene: 5. This CDR3 comprises 15 residues. The germline CDR1 and CDR2 sequences are SGHRS and YFSETQ. The CDR3 nucleotides are TGCGCCAGCAGCCAGGGACAGGGGGCATCTGAAAAACTGTTTTTT. It codes for CASSQGQGASEKLFF.